A single sample gave rise to the 14 T cell receptor beta chains below, sequenced in a study of metastatic and nonmetastatic thyroid tumors. TCRdb re-analyzed the PCR reads through MiXCR. There are about 34,000 clones in the sample; roughly 35% occur only once, and roughly 22% lies in the top ten. Before thyroid surgery, none of the patients had received any treatment. Sequenced input: tumor tissue. The origin of the receptors is a female donor with papillary thyroid cancer or a benign thyroid nodule (not recorded which). Some clones in this sample may be carry-over from other donors' samples.

Many counts were recorded for this clone. Written as DNA, the CDR3 is TGTGCCAGCAGCCAAGAGGGCGCCAGTGAGCAGTTCTTC. Protein sequence: CASSQEGASEQFF. This sequence joins TRBV4-2 and TRBJ2-1, with D uncertain. V lost 0 bases and J 9 bases, leaving 9 bases between the germline ends. The CDR3 is 13 amino acids. CDR1 is LGHNA and CDR2 is YNFKEQ in the germline V gene.

This clone was observed a few times. The genes are TRBV28 and TRBJ2-5, with TRBD1 matching 9 bases. Germline CDR1 is MDHEN and CDR2 is SYDVKM. The CDR3 runs 15 residues. Unmatched junction bases numbered 9, after V lost 5 bases and J lost 5 bases. The CDR3 here is CASSHGTGRGETQYF. In DNA, the CDR3 is TGTGCCAGCAGTCATGGGACAGGGCGGGGGGAGACCCAGTACTTC.

Comment on this clone: In the same sample, other DNA sequences code for this CDR3. The rearrangement joins TRBV27 to TRBJ2-7; the D gene is possibly TRBD1 (6 bases). This CDR3 region has 14 residues. With 2 bases removed from V and 1 base from J, the gap between germline ends came to 9 bases. In germline, CDR1 is MNHEY, CDR2 SMNVEV (reference sequence). The CDR3 spells CASSLRDTSYEQYF. The CDR3, as DNA: TGTGCCAGCAGTTTACGGGACACATCCTACGAGCAGTACTTC.

This clone occurred a few times. This sequence joins TRBV6-1 and TRBJ2-1, with a weak D call TRBD2 (6 bases). V was pared by 6 bases and J by 0 bases, with 12 bases between. Germline CDR1 reads MNHNS; CDR2 reads SASEGT. The CDR3 is 15 residues long. The CDR3 region has the DNA TGTGCCAGCAGCCGTAGCGGAAGCTCCTACAATGAGCAGTTCTTC. Translating gives CASSRSGSSYNEQFF.

This clone was counted a single time. The J gene is TRBJ2-2, the V gene TRBV5-4; 8 bases map to TRBD1. The trim removed 3 bases at V and 4 bases at J, leaving 5 bases unmatched. The CDR3 totals 15 residues. The germline CDR1 and CDR2 sequences are SGHNT and YYREEE (reference sequence). Written as DNA, the CDR3 is TGTGCCAGCAGCTCTCAGGGGGCGCCCACCGGGGAGCTGTTTTTT. Encoded protein: CASSSQGAPTGELFF.

This clone was found many times. The chain recombines TRBV12-3 or TRBV12-4 with TRBJ2-5, with D hard to call. The CDR3 extends over 12 amino acids. Trimming stripped 6 bases from V and 7 bases from J, with 12 bases between. CDR3 coding DNA: TGTGCCAGCAGCACAGACTCAGTGACCCAGTACTTC. It translates to CASSTDSVTQYF.

This sequence joins TRBV20-1 and TRBJ2-7; D possibly corresponds to TRBD1 (6 bases). The CDR3 consists of 12 residues. With 6 bases removed from V and 2 bases from J, the gap between germline ends came to 11 bases. Germline V gene lookup returns CDR1 DFQATT and CDR2 SNEGSKA (reference sequence). CDR3 nucleotides: TGCAGTGCGTCGGGACAAACCTACGAGCAGTACTTC. Translated, it gives CSASGQTYEQYF.

This clone was counted many times. This sequence joins TRBV27 and TRBJ2-3; D uncertain. The CDR3 consists of 16 residues. Trimming shortened V by 2 bases and J by 2 bases, and 14 bases separated the two germline ends. Per the germline V gene, CDR1 is MNHEY and CDR2 is SMNVEV (reference sequence). CDR3 residues: CASSLSERLFTDTQYF. The CDR3 DNA follows: TGTGCCAGCAGTTTAAGTGAGCGACTGTTCACAGATACGCAGTATTTT.

This clone was counted only a few times. V usage is TRBV6-6 and J usage is TRBJ2-2; the D gene is possibly TRBD2 (6 bases). The V gene's germline CDR1 is MNHNY and CDR2 SVGAGI (reference sequence). CDR3 length: 15 residues. V lost 0 bases and J lost 4, with 9 bases in between. The CDR3 bases are TGTGCCAGCAGTTACTCGAGGACTACCACCGGGGAGCTGTTTTTT. Translating gives CASSYSRTTTGELFF.

This chain connects TRBV12-5 to TRBJ1-5; maybe TRBD1 (5 bases). From germline, CDR1 is LGHNT and CDR2 FRNRAP. Trimming took off 5 bases at V and 0 bases at J, with 8 bases between the two ends. This CDR3 is built from 14 residues. The DNA of the CDR3 is TGTGCTAGTGGTCGGGACGGTAGCAATCAGCCCCAGCATTTT. It codes for CASGRDGSNQPQHF.

This clone was detected ten times or more. The chain couples TRBV30 to TRBJ2-7; D is possibly TRBD1 or TRBD2 (5 bases each). There are 11 residues in the CDR3. Trimming pared 7 bases from V and 7 bases from J, leaving 14 bases between. Germline V lookup: CDR1 GTSNPN, CDR2 SVGIG (reference sequence). CDR3 nucleotide sequence: TGTGCCTACTTGGGGGTTCGGGAGCAGTACTTC. This codes for CAYLGVREQYF.

V usage is TRBV3-1 and J usage is TRBJ1-2; D call uncertain. Germline CDR1 is LGHDT and CDR2 is YNNKEL (reference sequence). CDR3 length equals 14 residues. V lost 4 bases and J lost 5, with 14 bases in between. The DNA of the CDR3 is TGTGCCAGCAGCCCCCTCGGGTCAGATTATGGCTACACCTTC. It encodes CASSPLGSDYGYTF.

The rearrangement joins TRBV18 to TRBJ1-2; D gene unclear. The CDR3 is made up of 13 amino acids. Germline CDR1 KGHSH, CDR2 LQKENI. V lost 2 bases and J lost 6, with 10 bases in between. CDR3 sequence (DNA): TGTGCCAGCTCACCAGGGCATTCGGATGGCTACACCTTC. Its translation: CASSPGHSDGYTF.

This sequence joins TRBV6-2 or TRBV6-3 and TRBJ1-2; TRBD1 agrees at 9 bases. Germline-derived CDR1 and CDR2 are MNHEY and SVGEGT. The J segment lost 2 bases and the V segment lost 6 bases, leaving 13 bases of the junction unmatched. This CDR3 is built from 17 residues. CDR3 in amino acids: CASSPDPGTGSNYGYTF. The CDR3 DNA is TGTGCCAGCAGCCCAGACCCCGGGACAGGGTCAAACTATGGCTACACCTTC.